Shown below are 4 T cell receptor beta chains from a single sample sequenced in a study of tumor-infiltrating lymphocytes in localized non-small cell lung cancer (dated by TCRdb to about 2021). Library preparation used the immunoSEQ multiplex PCR assay. The source is immuneACCESS, and TCRdb retained only in-frame sequences with V and J called. Part of the clones is not carried over; for the studies checked, unresolved V genes explain less than half of this, and the remainder is unexplained. Counted in this sample were about 21,000 clones; 80% of them appeared once. The ten biggest clones cover approximately 3.6% of the sample. The sample was lung tumor tissue. The receptors were gathered from a human donor with non-small cell lung cancer.

The gene calls are TRBV19 and TRBJ1-2; TRBD1 is a possible D gene (6 bases). The germline V gene has CDR1 LNHDA and CDR2 SQIVND (reference sequence). This CDR3 is 14 amino acids long. Trimming took off 4 bases at V and 7 bases at J, with 16 bases between the two ends. The CDR3 here is CASSTDYRVGGYTF. In DNA form, the CDR3 reads TGTGCCAGTAGTACCGACTACAGGGTGGGTGGCTACACCTTC.

V and J are TRBV27 and TRBJ2-7; a weak D match, TRBD2 (5 bases). The germline CDR1 and CDR2 sequences are MNHEY and SMNVEV (reference sequence). The CDR3 length is 14 residues. The V and J ends lost 2 bases and 5 bases respectively, with 13 bases between them. The CDR3 here is CASSLTPTGNEQYF. The CDR3 DNA sequence: TGTGCCAGCAGTTTAACCCCAACGGGGAACGAGCAGTACTTC.

For this clone: A much larger clone sits a single nucleotide away, making a read error possible. The V and J genes are TRBV9 and TRBJ1-1; no definite D call. V lost 0 bases, J lost 1 base, and 4 bases lay in between. This CDR3 has 13 residues. Germline loops: CDR1 SGDLS, CDR2 YYNGEE. CDR3 in amino acids: CASSVGPNTEAFF. CDR3 nucleotide sequence: TGTGCCAGCAGCGTAGGGCCGAACACTGAAGCTTTCTTT.

The chain couples TRBV2 to TRBJ1-5; unclear D gene. The CDR3 runs to 13 residues. Germline values: CDR1 SNHLY, CDR2 FYNNEI. Trimming removed 6 bases at V and 1 base at J, with 7 bases between. CDR3 amino acids: CASSRGSNQPQHF. The CDR3 DNA reads as TGTGCCAGCAGCCGAGGGAGCAATCAGCCCCAGCATTTT. Full variable domain (remainder filled in from reference TRBV2 and TRBJ1-5): EPEVTQTPSHQVTQMGQEVILRCVPISNHLYFYWYRQILGQKVEFLVSFYNNEISEKSEIFDDQFSVERPDGSNFTLKIRSTKLEDSAMYFCASSRGSNQPQHFGDGTRLSIL.